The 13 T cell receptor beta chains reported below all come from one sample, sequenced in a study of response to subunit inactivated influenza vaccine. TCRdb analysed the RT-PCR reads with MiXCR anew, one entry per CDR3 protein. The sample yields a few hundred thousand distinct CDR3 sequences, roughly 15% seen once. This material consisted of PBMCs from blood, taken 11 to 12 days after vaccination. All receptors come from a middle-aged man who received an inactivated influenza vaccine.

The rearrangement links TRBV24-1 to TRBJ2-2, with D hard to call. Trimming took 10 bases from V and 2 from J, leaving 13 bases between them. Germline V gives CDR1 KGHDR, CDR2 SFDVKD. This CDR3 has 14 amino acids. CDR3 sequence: CATMRAGNTGELFF. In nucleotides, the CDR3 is TGTGCCACTATGAGAGCTGGCAACACCGGGGAGCTGTTTTTT.

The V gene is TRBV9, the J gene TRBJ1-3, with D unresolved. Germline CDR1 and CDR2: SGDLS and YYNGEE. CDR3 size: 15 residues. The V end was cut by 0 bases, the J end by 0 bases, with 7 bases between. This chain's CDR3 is CASSVAGYSGNTIYF. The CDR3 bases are TGTGCCAGCAGCGTAGCGGGGTACTCTGGAAACACCATATATTTT. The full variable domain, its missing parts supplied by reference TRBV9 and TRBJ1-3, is DSGVTQTPKHLITATGQRVTLRCSPRSGDLSVYWYQQSLDQGLQFLIQYYNGEERAKGNILERFSAQQFPDLHSELNLSSLELGDSALYFCASSVAGYSGNTIYFGEGSWLTVV.

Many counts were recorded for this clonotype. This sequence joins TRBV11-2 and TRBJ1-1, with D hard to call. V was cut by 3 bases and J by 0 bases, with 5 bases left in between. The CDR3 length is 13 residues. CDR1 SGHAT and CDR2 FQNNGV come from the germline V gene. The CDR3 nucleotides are TGTGCCAGCAGCTTCAGTTTGAACACTGAAGCTTTCTTT. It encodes CASSFSLNTEAFF.

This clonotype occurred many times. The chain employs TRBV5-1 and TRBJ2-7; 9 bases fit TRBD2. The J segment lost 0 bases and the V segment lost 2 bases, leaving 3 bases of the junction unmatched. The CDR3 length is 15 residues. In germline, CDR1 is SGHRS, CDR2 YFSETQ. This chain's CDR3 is CASSFSGGTSYEQYF. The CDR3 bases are TGCGCCAGCAGCTTCAGCGGGGGGACCTCCTACGAGCAGTACTTC.

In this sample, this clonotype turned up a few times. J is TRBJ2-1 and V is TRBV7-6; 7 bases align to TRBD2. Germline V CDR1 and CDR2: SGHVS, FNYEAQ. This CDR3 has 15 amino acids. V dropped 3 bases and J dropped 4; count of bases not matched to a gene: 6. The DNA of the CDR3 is TGTGCCAGCAGCTTCGCTCGCGGGGGATACAATGAGCAGTTCTTC. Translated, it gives CASSFARGGYNEQFF.

CDR3 in DNA: TGTGCCAGTAGTGACACGGGACACTACTACGAGCAGTACTTC. Translating it yields CASSDTGHYYEQYF. This chain connects TRBV19 to TRBJ2-7, with TRBD1 as a possible D gene (6 bases). This CDR3 is 14 amino acids long. V was shortened by 5 bases and J by 3 bases, with 14 bases between the two germline ends. Per the germline V gene, CDR1 is LNHDA and CDR2 is SQIVND (reference sequence).

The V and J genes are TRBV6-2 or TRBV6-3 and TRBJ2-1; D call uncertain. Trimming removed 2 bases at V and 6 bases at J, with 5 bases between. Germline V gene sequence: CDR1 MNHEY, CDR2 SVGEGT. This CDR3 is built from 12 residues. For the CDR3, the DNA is TGTGCCAGCAGTTACGTCCCCAATGAGCAGTTCTTC. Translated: CASSYVPNEQFF.

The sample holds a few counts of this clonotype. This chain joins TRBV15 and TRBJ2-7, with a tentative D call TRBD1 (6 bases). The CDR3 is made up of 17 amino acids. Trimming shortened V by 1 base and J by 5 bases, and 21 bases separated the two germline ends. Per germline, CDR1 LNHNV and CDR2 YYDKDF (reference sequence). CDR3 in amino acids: CATSRVVTGIFSDEQYF. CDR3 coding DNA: TGTGCCACCAGCAGAGTGGTAACAGGGATTTTTTCTGACGAGCAGTACTTC.

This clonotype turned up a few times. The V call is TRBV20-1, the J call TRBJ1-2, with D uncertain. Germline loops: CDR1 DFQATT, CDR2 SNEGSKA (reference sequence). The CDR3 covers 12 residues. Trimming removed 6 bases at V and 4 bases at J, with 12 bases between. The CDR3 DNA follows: TGCAGTGCCTCCGGTCCCATCTATGGCTACACCTTC. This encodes CSASGPIYGYTF.

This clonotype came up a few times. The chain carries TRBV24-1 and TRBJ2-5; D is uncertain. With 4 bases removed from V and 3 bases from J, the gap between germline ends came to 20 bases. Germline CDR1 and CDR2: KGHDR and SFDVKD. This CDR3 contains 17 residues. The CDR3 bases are TGTGCCACCAGTGAACCCGTGGGCAGGATAGGAAAAGAGACCCAGTACTTC. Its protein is CATSEPVGRIGKETQYF.

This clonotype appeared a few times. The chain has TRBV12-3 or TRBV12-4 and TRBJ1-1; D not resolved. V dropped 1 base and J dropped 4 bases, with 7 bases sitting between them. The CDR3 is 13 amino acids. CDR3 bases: TGTGCCAGCAGTTTAGAGAGGTCCACTGAAGCTTTCTTT. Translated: CASSLERSTEAFF.

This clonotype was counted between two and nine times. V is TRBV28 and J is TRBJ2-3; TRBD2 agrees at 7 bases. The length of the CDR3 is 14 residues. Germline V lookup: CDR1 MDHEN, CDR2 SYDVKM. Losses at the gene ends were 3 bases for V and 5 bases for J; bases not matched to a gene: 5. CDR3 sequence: CASSLRRGLDTQYF. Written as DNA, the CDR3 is TGTGCCAGCAGTTTGAGGCGGGGGTTAGATACGCAGTATTTT. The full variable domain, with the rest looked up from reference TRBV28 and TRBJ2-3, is DVKVTQSSRYLVKRTGEKVFLECVQDMDHENMFWYRQDPGLGLRLIYFSYDVKMKEKGDIPEGYSVSREKKERFSLILESASTNQTSMYLCASSLRRGLDTQYFGPGTRLTVL.

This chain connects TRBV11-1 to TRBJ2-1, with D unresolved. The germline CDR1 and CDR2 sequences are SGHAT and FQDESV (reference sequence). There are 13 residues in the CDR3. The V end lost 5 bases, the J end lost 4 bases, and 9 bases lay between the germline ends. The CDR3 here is CASSPQPYNEQFF. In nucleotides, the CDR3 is TGTGCCAGCAGCCCCCAACCTTACAATGAGCAGTTCTTC.